This T cell receptor beta chain was found in a study of T-cell reconstitution after alpha-beta-depleted transplantation in children. Unique molecular identifiers tagged the TCRbeta library. TCRdb re-derived calls from the PCR reads in MiXCR, one entry per CDR3 protein. The data show over 150,000 distinct CDR3 sequences, roughly 7.1% seen once. In this sample, this clonotype turned up many times. Its antigen is unidentified. Broader study findings: Surviving thymic progenitors and recipient T cells were the source of high TCRbeta diversity at day 60 in some patients. A year had passed since transplant, and T-cell counts and diversity by then came mostly from newly produced T cells. Several hundred expanded graft clones reportedly were the source of alpha-beta T cells about two months after transplant.

This CDR3 contains 15 residues. Per germline, CDR1 LGHDT and CDR2 YNNKEL (reference sequence). V lost 4 bases and J 2 bases, leaving 14 bases between the germline ends. J is TRBJ2-5 and V is TRBV3-1; tentatively, D is TRBD2 (5 bases). The input for sequencing was PBMCs, taken before TCRalphabeta/CD19-depleted stem cell transplant. The sequence was obtained from a boy between 2 and 10 years old with acute lymphoblastic leukemia, due to receive a stem cell transplant. The CDR3 bases are TGTGCCAGCAGCCTACCCCCGGGAACACAAGAGACCCAGTACTTC. This translates into CASSLPPGTQETQYF.